The 32 T cell receptor beta chains below all came from one sample that was sequenced in a study of OX40 agonist ivuxolimab in advanced cancers. Method: immunoSEQ multiplex PCR; TCRdb's copy keeps in-frame clones and lacks some. Of approximately 77,000 clones listed, around four fifths were seen once; the top ten hold about 1.8%. The sequencing here drew on CD4+ or CD8+ T cells sorted from blood, taken in a trial of the OX40 agonist ivuxolimab. These receptors originate from an adult with an advanced solid tumor such as melanoma, head and neck, liver or kidney cancer.

V is TRBV5-1 and J is TRBJ1-1; no clear D. This CDR3 has 15 residues. CDR1 SGHRS and CDR2 YFSETQ come from the germline V gene. V lost 5 bases to trimming and J lost 0 bases, with 14 bases between them. CDR3 DNA sequence: TGCGCCAGCAGGTACTCGGAGGGTATGAACACTGAAGCTTTCTTT. This sequence encodes CASRYSEGMNTEAFF.

The CDR3 DNA is TGTGCCATCAGTGGGGCGACTAGCGGGAGGATCTACGAGCAGTACTTC. This sequence encodes CAISGATSGRIYEQYF. V and J are TRBV10-3 and TRBJ2-7; 13 bases match TRBD2. Trimming cost V 4 bases and J 3 bases; bases outside gene matches: 6. The CDR3 has 16 amino acids. The germline V gene encodes CDR1 ENHRY and CDR2 SYGVKD.

The rearrangement uses TRBV18 and TRBJ2-1; a weak D match, TRBD2 (5 bases). Germline V lookup: CDR1 KGHSH, CDR2 LQKENI. V was clipped by 0 bases and J by 9 bases, with 9 bases between them. The CDR3 runs 13 residues. This chain's CDR3 is CASSPPVGGEQFF. The DNA of the CDR3 is TGTGCCAGCTCACCACCGGTTGGAGGTGAGCAGTTCTTC.

This chain connects TRBV27 to TRBJ2-3, with D possibly being TRBD1 (5 bases). The CDR3 is 15 residues long. Germline V gene data show CDR1 as MNHEY and CDR2 as SMNVEV (reference sequence). V was pared by 7 bases and J by 5 bases, with 19 bases between. CDR3 loop: CASTLQGELLDTQYF. In DNA form, the CDR3 reads TGTGCCAGCACCCTTCAGGGTGAGCTTTTAGATACGCAGTATTTT.

The rearrangement uses TRBV5-4 and TRBJ1-1; D remains ambiguous. V lost 4 bases to trimming and J lost 0 bases, with 10 bases between them. This CDR3 comprises 14 residues. CDR1 is SGHNT and CDR2 is YYREEE in the germline V gene (reference sequence). The CDR3 region is CASSALDLNTEAFF. CDR3 DNA: TGTGCCAGCAGCGCCCTAGATCTGAACACTGAAGCTTTCTTT.

The chain links TRBV5-1 to TRBJ2-1; D not certain. The V gene's germline CDR1 is SGHRS and CDR2 YFSETQ. The CDR3 has 16 residues. V lost 3 bases and J 0 bases, leaving 13 bases between the germline ends. CDR3 in amino acids: CASSSLVGSSYNEQFF. CDR3 sequence (DNA): TGCGCCAGCAGCTCCCTAGTGGGAAGCTCCTACAATGAGCAGTTCTTC.

The V and J genes are TRBV9 and TRBJ1-4; tentative D call: TRBD1 (6 bases). V was clipped by 4 bases and J by 5 bases, with 12 bases between them. Germline values: CDR1 SGDLS, CDR2 YYNGEE. This CDR3 region has 14 residues. The CDR3, as DNA: TGTGCCAGCAGCCCGACAGGAGGGAATGAAAAACTGTTTTTT. Translation: CASSPTGGNEKLFF.

This chain links TRBV6-1 with TRBJ1-1, with unresolved D. The CDR3 has 15 amino acids. The germline V gene encodes CDR1 MNHNS and CDR2 SASEGT. Deletions cut 1 base from V and 1 base from J, with 10 bases between. The CDR3 nucleotides are TGTGCCAGCAGTGAAGGGTTAAACGGGAACACTGAAGCTTTCTTT. This encodes CASSEGLNGNTEAFF.

The V and J genes are TRBV19 and TRBJ2-2; D may be TRBD1 (6 bases). Trimming shortened V by 4 bases and J by 3 bases, and 12 bases separated the two germline ends. CDR1 LNHDA and CDR2 SQIVND come from the germline V gene (reference sequence). This CDR3 is 15 amino acids long. The CDR3 DNA reads TGTGCCAGTAGTAAAGGGACATTCTACACCGGGGAGCTGTTTTTT. Its protein product is CASSKGTFYTGELFF.

This sequence joins TRBV6-1 and TRBJ1-1, with unresolved D. Trimming stripped 6 bases from V and 5 bases from J, with 7 bases between. The length of the CDR3 is 11 residues. Germline V gene sequence: CDR1 MNHNS, CDR2 SASEGT. CDR3 bases: TGTGCCAGCAGCGGACGAACTGAAGCTTTCTTT. This sequence encodes CASSGRTEAFF.

The CDR3 coding sequence is TGTGCCAGCAGCTTCGGCGGGTTCTACGAGCAGTACTTC. It encodes CASSFGGFYEQYF. The J gene is TRBJ2-7, the V gene TRBV7-9; D might be TRBD2 (5 bases). CDR1 and CDR2 (germline): SEHNR, FQNEAQ (reference sequence). The length of the CDR3 is 13 residues. V gave up 3 bases and J gave up 3 bases, with 9 bases separating them.

The V and J genes are TRBV5-5 and TRBJ1-1; D gene uncertain. Trimming removed 0 bases from V and 1 base from J, with 7 bases in between. CDR3 size: 14 residues. Germline CDR1 and CDR2: SGHKS and YYEKEE (reference sequence). CDR3 residues: CASSLEQPNTEAFF. CDR3 nucleotides: TGTGCCAGCAGCTTGGAACAGCCGAACACTGAAGCTTTCTTT.

The chain recombines TRBV9 with TRBJ1-2; TRBD1 matches at 9 bases. CDR1 and CDR2 from the germline V gene are SGDLS and YYNGEE. The CDR3 extends over 14 amino acids. The V and J ends lost 4 bases and 7 bases, in that order; junction bases with no gene match: 8. This CDR3 is CASSTGQGIGGYTF. The CDR3, as DNA: TGTGCCAGCAGCACGGGACAGGGAATTGGTGGCTACACCTTC.

The gene calls are TRBV6-6 and TRBJ1-5, with D possibly matching TRBD1 (6 bases). The germline V and J ends were trimmed by 7 bases and 3 bases, with 16 bases remaining between them. This CDR3 comprises 15 residues. Germline CDR1 and CDR2: MNHNY and SVGAGI (reference sequence). CDR3 in DNA: TGTGCCAGCATGAAAGTAGACAGGTTCAATCAGCCCCAGCATTTT. Protein product: CASMKVDRFNQPQHF.

Turning to this clone: The sample has other DNA sequences that encode this CDR3 too. The rearrangement uses TRBV19 and TRBJ1-2; 7 bases match TRBD1. Trimming cost V 4 bases and J 2 bases; bases outside gene matches: 4. This CDR3 is built from 14 residues. Germline V lookup: CDR1 LNHDA, CDR2 SQIVND (reference sequence). The CDR3 nucleotides read TGTGCCAGTAGTACCCGACAGGGAAACTATGGCTACACCTTC. This encodes CASSTRQGNYGYTF.

V and J are TRBV6-5 and TRBJ1-1; D remains unclear. The CDR3 is 13 amino acids. Trimming pared 5 bases from V and 11 bases from J, leaving 18 bases between. Germline V gene sequence: CDR1 MNHEY, CDR2 SVGAGI. The CDR3 here is CASSPREGLGAFF. CDR3 nucleotides: TGTGCCAGCAGTCCCCGGGAAGGTTTGGGGGCTTTCTTT.

In the case of this clone: An end of the junction differs from the germline gene, which may be a read error. The V call is TRBV28, the J call TRBJ1-2; D ambiguous. Germline V gene sequence: CDR1 MDHEN, CDR2 SYDVKM. The CDR3 is made up of 12 amino acids. The CDR3 DNA is TGTGCCGGCAGGTCCGGGCCGGCGGGCTACACCTTC. Its protein product is CAGRSGPAGYTF.

The chain is built from TRBV19 and TRBJ1-1, with D hard to call. The CDR3 sequence is 13 residues long. Germline V CDR1 and CDR2: LNHDA, SQIVND (reference sequence). V was shortened by 4 bases and J by 1 base, with 7 bases between the two germline ends. The CDR3 region is CASSSTSNTEAFF. CDR3 nucleotides: TGTGCCAGTAGTAGCACATCGAACACTGAAGCTTTCTTT.

This chain connects TRBV5-4 to TRBJ1-1; 8 bases map to TRBD1. The length of the CDR3 is 17 residues. Germline CDR1 is SGHNT and CDR2 is YYREEE (reference sequence). Unmatched junction bases numbered 11, after V lost 4 bases and J lost 0 bases. The CDR3 loop reads CASSRTGTGIMNTEAFF. DNA of the CDR3: TGTGCCAGCAGCAGGACCGGGACAGGCATCATGAACACTGAAGCTTTCTTT. The full variable domain, its missing parts supplied by reference TRBV5-4 and TRBJ1-1, is ETGVTQSPTHLIKTRGQQVTLRCSSQSGHNTVSWYQQALGQGPQFIFQYYREEENGRGNFPPRFSGLQFPNYSSELNVNALELDDSALYLCASSRTGTGIMNTEAFFGQGTRLTVV.

The chain uses TRBV5-4 and TRBJ2-3; possibly TRBD1 or TRBD2 for D (6 bases each). Germline V gene lookup returns CDR1 SGHNT and CDR2 YYREEE (reference sequence). The CDR3 contains 14 residues. V was cut by 6 bases and J by 5 bases, with 16 bases left in between. The CDR3 DNA reads as TGTGCCAGCAAAGTTGTAGGGGGAGGAGATACGCAGTATTTT. Its protein product is CASKVVGGGDTQYF. The complete variable domain, with remaining parts taken from reference TRBV5-4 and TRBJ2-3, reads ETGVTQSPTHLIKTRGQQVTLRCSSQSGHNTVSWYQQALGQGPQFIFQYYREEENGRGNFPPRFSGLQFPNYSSELNVNALELDDSALYLCASKVVGGGDTQYFGPGTRLTVL.

The rearrangement joins TRBV6-1 to TRBJ1-2; D unclear. From germline, CDR1 is MNHNS and CDR2 SASEGT. The germline V and J ends were trimmed by 3 bases and 8 bases, with 16 bases remaining between them. The CDR3 contains 14 residues. The CDR3 sequence: CASSDRPARKGYTF. In DNA, the CDR3 is TGTGCCAGCAGTGACCGACCGGCGCGGAAAGGCTACACCTTC.

V is TRBV25-1 and J is TRBJ2-5; unclear D gene. V was trimmed by 4 bases and J by 1 base, leaving 4 bases between them. This CDR3 comprises 12 residues. Germline V CDR1 and CDR2: MGHDK, SYGVNS. Here the CDR3 DNA reads TGTGCCAGCAGTGTGGGCCAAGAGACCCAGTACTTC. It is translated as CASSVGQETQYF.

The chain has TRBV19 and TRBJ2-1; 7 nucleotides line up with TRBD1. Germline V lookup: CDR1 LNHDA, CDR2 SQIVND (reference sequence). This CDR3 has 14 amino acids. The V and J ends lost 7 bases and 6 bases, in that order; junction bases with no gene match: 9. The DNA for the CDR3 is TGTGCCAGTAAGTCCACAGGGGAAGGCAATGAGCAGTTCTTC. It specifies CASKSTGEGNEQFF.

V gene TRBV10-3 combines with J gene TRBJ1-4; D might be TRBD1 (5 bases). The CDR3 is 15 amino acids. Germline V CDR1 and CDR2: ENHRY, SYGVKD. The V gene lost 5 bases and the J gene lost 7 bases, with 17 bases spanning the gap. CDR3 protein: CAISRSGQGAEKLFF. The CDR3 DNA is TGTGCCATCAGTAGATCAGGGCAGGGTGCTGAAAAACTGTTTTTT.

This chain's CDR3 is CASTFGANYGYTF. The CDR3 nucleotides are TGTGCCAGCACCTTCGGGGCTAACTATGGCTACACCTTC. The V gene is TRBV28, the J gene TRBJ1-2; D not resolved. V lost 7 bases and J lost 0, with 9 bases in between. The CDR3 runs to 13 residues. Germline CDR1 reads MDHEN; CDR2 reads SYDVKM.

The chain is built from TRBV11-2 and TRBJ1-2; 7 bases line up with TRBD1. Germline assignment: CDR1 SGHAT and CDR2 FQNNGV. The junction had 13 bases not matched to a gene; V was cut back by 5 bases and J by 7 bases. CDR3 length equals 15 residues. The CDR3 is CASSLLTRGGTGYTF. In DNA form, the CDR3 reads TGTGCCAGCAGCCTCCTAACCAGGGGGGGTACTGGCTACACCTTC. Together with reference TRBV11-2 and TRBJ1-2, the CDR3 gives the full variable domain: EAGVAQSPRYKIIEKRQSVAFWCNPISGHATLYWYQQILGQGPKLLIQFQNNGVVDDSQLPKDRFSAERLKGVDSTLKIQPAKLEDSAVYLCASSLLTRGGTGYTFGSGTRLTVV.

The DNA of the CDR3 is TGTGCCAGCTCCTTCACACAGGGTAGCAGCGAAGCTTTCTTT. It specifies CASSFTQGSSEAFF. This rearrangement joins TRBV4-2 to TRBJ1-1, with a weak D call TRBD1 (6 bases). Germline assignment: CDR1 LGHNA and CDR2 YNFKEQ. With 8 bases removed from V and 8 bases from J, the gap between germline ends came to 21 bases. There are 14 residues in the CDR3.

V usage is TRBV5-1 and J usage is TRBJ2-7; TRBD1 aligns across 8 bases. Trimming took 4 bases from V and 0 from J; bases not matched to a gene: 6. Germline V gene data show CDR1 as SGHRS and CDR2 as YFSETQ. The CDR3 is 15 amino acids. The CDR3 nucleotides are TGCGCCAGCAGCAGCAGGGGGCGGGCCTCCTACGAGCAGTACTTC. Residues: CASSSRGRASYEQYF.

V usage is TRBV11-2 and J usage is TRBJ1-4; TRBD1 might be the D (6 bases). Trimming pared 0 bases from V and 7 bases from J, leaving 12 bases between. In germline, CDR1 is SGHAT, CDR2 FQNNGV. The CDR3 is 15 residues long. In nucleotides, the CDR3 is TGTGCCAGCAGCTTAGACGGGGGGCGAAGTGAAAAACTGTTTTTT. It codes for CASSLDGGRSEKLFF.

The V and J genes are TRBV15 and TRBJ2-7; D ambiguous. Germline loops: CDR1 LNHNV, CDR2 YYDKDF (reference sequence). This CDR3 has 17 residues. V was trimmed by 0 bases and J by 2 bases, leaving 17 bases between them. The CDR3 is CATSRDTGQLVPYEQYF. As DNA, the CDR3 is TGTGCCACCAGCAGAGATACGGGCCAACTTGTCCCCTACGAGCAGTACTTC.

The V gene is TRBV7-2, the J gene TRBJ2-3; the D is unclear. CDR3 length equals 12 residues. V dropped 6 bases and J dropped 13 bases, with 17 bases sitting between them. The germline V gene has CDR1 SGHTA and CDR2 FQGNSA. The CDR3 loop reads CASSTDQIEKYF. CDR3 nucleotide sequence: TGTGCCAGCAGTACGGACCAAATCGAGAAGTATTTT.

This chain joins TRBV2 and TRBJ1-4; the D is unclear. The CDR3 runs 13 residues. Trimming removed 5 bases at V and 5 bases at J, with 9 bases between. CDR1 SNHLY and CDR2 FYNNEI come from the germline V gene. This chain's CDR3 is CASSFFPNEKLFF. The DNA of the CDR3 is TGTGCCAGCAGTTTTTTTCCGAATGAAAAACTGTTTTTT.